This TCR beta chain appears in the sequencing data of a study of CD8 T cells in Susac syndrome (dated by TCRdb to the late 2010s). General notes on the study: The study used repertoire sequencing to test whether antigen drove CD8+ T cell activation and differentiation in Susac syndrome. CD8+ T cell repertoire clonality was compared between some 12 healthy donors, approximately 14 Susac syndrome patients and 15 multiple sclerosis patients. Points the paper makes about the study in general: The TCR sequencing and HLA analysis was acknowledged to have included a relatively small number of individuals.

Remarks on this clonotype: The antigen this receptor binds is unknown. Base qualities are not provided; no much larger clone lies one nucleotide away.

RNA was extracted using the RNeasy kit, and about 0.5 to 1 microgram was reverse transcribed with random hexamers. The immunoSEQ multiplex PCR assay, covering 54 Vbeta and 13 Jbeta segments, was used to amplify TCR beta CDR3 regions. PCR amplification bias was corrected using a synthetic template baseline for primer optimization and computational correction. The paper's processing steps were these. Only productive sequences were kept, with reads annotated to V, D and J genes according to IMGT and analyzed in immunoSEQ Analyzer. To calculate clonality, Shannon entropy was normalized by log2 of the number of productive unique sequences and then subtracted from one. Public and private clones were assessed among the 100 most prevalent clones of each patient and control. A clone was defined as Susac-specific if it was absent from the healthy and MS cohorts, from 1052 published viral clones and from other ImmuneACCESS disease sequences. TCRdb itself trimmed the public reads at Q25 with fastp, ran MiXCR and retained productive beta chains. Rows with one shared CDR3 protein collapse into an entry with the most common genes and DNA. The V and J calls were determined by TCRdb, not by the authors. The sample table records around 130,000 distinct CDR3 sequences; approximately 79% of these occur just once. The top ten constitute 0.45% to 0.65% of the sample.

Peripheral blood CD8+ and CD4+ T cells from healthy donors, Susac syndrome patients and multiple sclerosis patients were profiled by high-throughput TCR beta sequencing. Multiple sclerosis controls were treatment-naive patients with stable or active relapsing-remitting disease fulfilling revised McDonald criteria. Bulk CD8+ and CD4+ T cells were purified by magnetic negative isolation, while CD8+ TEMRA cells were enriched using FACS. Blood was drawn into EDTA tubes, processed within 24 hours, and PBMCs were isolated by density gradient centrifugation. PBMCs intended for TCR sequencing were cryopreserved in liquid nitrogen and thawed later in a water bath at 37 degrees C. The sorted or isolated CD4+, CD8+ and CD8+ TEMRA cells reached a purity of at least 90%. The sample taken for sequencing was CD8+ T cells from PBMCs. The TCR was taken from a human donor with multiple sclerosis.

CDR3 protein: CASRRNGYTF. The DNA sequence is as follows: TGCGCCAGCAGGAGGAATGGCTACACCTTC. The V and J genes are TRBV10-1 and TRBJ1-2; too little of a D gene remains to name it. V sheds 6 bases and J sheds 6 bases, leaving 5 bases between their ends. Looking up the germline V gene (reference sequence) yields CDR1 WNHNN and CDR2 SYGVQD. The CDR3 measures 10 amino acids from cysteine to phenylalanine. The sequence is cut down to CDR3 DNA, 30 bases in frame from base 1.